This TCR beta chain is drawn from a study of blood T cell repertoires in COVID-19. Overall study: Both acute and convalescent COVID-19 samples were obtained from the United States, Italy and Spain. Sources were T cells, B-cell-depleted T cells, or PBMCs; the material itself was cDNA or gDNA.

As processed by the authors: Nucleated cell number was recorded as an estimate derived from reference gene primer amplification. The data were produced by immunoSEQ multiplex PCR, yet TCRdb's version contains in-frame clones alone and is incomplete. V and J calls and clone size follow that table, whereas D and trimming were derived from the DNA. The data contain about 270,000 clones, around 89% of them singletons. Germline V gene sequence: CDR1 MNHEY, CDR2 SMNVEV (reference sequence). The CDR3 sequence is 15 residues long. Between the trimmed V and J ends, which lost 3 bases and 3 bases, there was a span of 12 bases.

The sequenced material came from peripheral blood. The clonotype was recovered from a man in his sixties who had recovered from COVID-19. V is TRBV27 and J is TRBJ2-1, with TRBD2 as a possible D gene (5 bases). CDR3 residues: CASSFRGTIYNEQFF. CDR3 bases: TGTGCCAGCAGTTTCCGGGGTACGATCTACAATGAGCAGTTCTTC.